The sequence of this T cell receptor (beta chain) was determined in a study of blood T cell repertoires in COVID-19. About the research overall: Sources were T cells, B-cell-depleted T cells, or PBMCs; the material itself was cDNA or gDNA.

The length of the CDR3 is 13 residues. CDR1 SGHRS and CDR2 YFSETQ come from the germline V gene. The trim removed 4 bases at V and 7 bases at J, leaving 3 bases unmatched. TCRdb's copy holds only in-frame clones and misses some; the assay was immunoSEQ multiplex PCR. This sample carries around 160,000 clones, 86% of them seen once, and the ten largest clones take roughly 7.8%. The sample consisted of peripheral blood. The sequence was obtained from a man aged 60-69 years with acute or convalescent COVID-19. This chain uses TRBV5-1 with TRBJ1-2; TRBD1 matches at 11 bases. CDR3 in DNA: TGCGCCAGCAGCCGGGACAGGGGGTCTGGCTACACCTTC. It specifies CASSRDRGSGYTF.